The 26 T cell receptor beta chains listed next were all sequenced from one sample in a study of T cell repertoires in cytomegalovirus infection. TCRdb re-derived calls from the reads in MiXCR, one entry per CDR3 protein. Of about 360,000 distinct CDR3 sequences in the sample, roughly 20% were seen once. Sequenced sample: PBMCs. All receptors derive from a human donor in good health (CMV status not recorded). Some clones in this sample may be carry-over from other donors' samples.

V usage is TRBV10-3 and J usage is TRBJ1-5, with D uncertain. This CDR3 is built from 15 residues. Deletions cut 4 bases from V and 2 bases from J, with 12 bases between. The germline gives CDR1 ENHRY, CDR2 SYGVKD. In nucleotides, the CDR3 is TGTGCCATCAGTGTACATGGAGAAGGCAATCAGCCCCAGCATTTT. Translating it yields CAISVHGEGNQPQHF.

As concerns this clonotype: This sequence may be a read error, since a much larger clone differs from it by one base. J is TRBJ2-7 and V is TRBV6-5, with D unclear. Trimming left V 0 bases short and J 4 bases short, with 7 bases between. The CDR3 is 13 amino acids. CDR1 and CDR2 (germline): MNHEY, SVGAGI. DNA for the CDR3: TGTGCCAGCAGTTACTCCCCGCGTTACGAGCAGTACTTC. Its protein is CASSYSPRYEQYF.

This rearrangement joins TRBV30 to TRBJ2-7; 7 bases align to TRBD2. The germline V gene has CDR1 GTSNPN and CDR2 SVGIG (reference sequence). Trimming took 4 bases from V and 2 from J; bases not matched to a gene: 8. CDR3 length: 14 residues. The CDR3 region has the DNA TGTGCCTGGAAAATGGGGGGGGAAACCTACGAGCAGTACTTC. Translating gives CAWKMGGETYEQYF.

The V and J genes are TRBV6-4 and TRBJ2-4; no clear D gene. This CDR3 has 13 amino acids. Germline V CDR1 and CDR2: MRHNA, SNTAGT. V lost 6 bases and J 3 bases, leaving 9 bases between the germline ends. CDR3 amino acids: CASRHGVKNIQYF. In DNA form, the CDR3 reads TGTGCCAGCAGGCATGGCGTCAAAAACATTCAGTACTTC.

The sample holds many counts of this clonotype. This chain uses TRBV7-7 with TRBJ2-7; tentative D call: TRBD2 (7 bases). This CDR3 comprises 13 residues. The V end lost 3 bases, the J end lost 5 bases, and 11 bases lay between the germline ends. Germline assignment: CDR1 SSHAT and CDR2 FNYEAQ (reference sequence). This CDR3 reads CASSFRGGHEQYF. CDR3 coding DNA: TGTGCCAGCAGCTTTAGGGGGGGCCACGAGCAGTACTTC.

The DNA for the CDR3 is TGCAGTGCTAGACCCCGTGGCGGGATGATCTCCTACGAGCAGTACTTC. Translated: CSARPRGGMISYEQYF. The V call is TRBV20-1, the J call TRBJ2-7; a weak D match, TRBD2 (6 bases). Germline values: CDR1 DFQATT, CDR2 SNEGSKA (reference sequence). V lost 2 bases, J lost 0 bases, and 17 bases lay in between. CDR3 size: 16 residues.

The J gene is TRBJ1-4, the V gene TRBV25-1, with D unresolved. Germline V gene lookup returns CDR1 MGHDK and CDR2 SYGVNS. This CDR3 spans 10 amino acids. V was cut by 6 bases and J by 7 bases, with 3 bases left in between. The CDR3 region is CASRGEKLFF. The CDR3 nucleotides are TGTGCCAGCAGGGGTGAAAAACTGTTTTTT.

This clonotype showed up just a few times. The chain couples TRBV9 to TRBJ2-2; perhaps TRBD1 as D (6 bases). Germline-derived CDR1 and CDR2 are SGDLS and YYNGEE. The V gene lost 5 bases and the J gene lost 1 base, with 9 bases spanning the gap. This CDR3 has 14 amino acids. The CDR3 sequence is CASRTTGNTGELFF. CDR3 bases: TGTGCCAGCAGGACGACAGGGAACACCGGGGAGCTGTTTTTT.

The genes are TRBV29-1 and TRBJ1-6, with D perhaps matching TRBD1 (6 bases). The germline V and J ends were trimmed by 7 bases and 8 bases, with 18 bases remaining between them. Germline values: CDR1 SQVTM, CDR2 ANQGSEA. CDR3 size: 14 residues. The DNA of the CDR3 is TGCAGCGCACGTCTGGGGGCCCCTGATTCACCCCTCCACTTT. This encodes CSARLGAPDSPLHF.

This clonotype was counted between two and nine times. This chain joins TRBV7-9 and TRBJ2-3; D is uncertain. This CDR3 has 17 amino acids. Germline loops: CDR1 SEHNR, CDR2 FQNEAQ (reference sequence). Trimming cost V 5 bases and J 2 bases, with 20 bases left between them. CDR3 nucleotide sequence: TGTGCCAGCAGCCCACCCGGACCTACCCCCTACACAGATACGCAGTATTTT. It encodes CASSPPGPTPYTDTQYF.

V and J are TRBV3-1 and TRBJ1-1, with D unclear. This CDR3 contains 14 residues. Germline lookup yields CDR1 LGHDT and CDR2 YNNKEL (reference sequence). Trimming stripped 0 bases from V and 0 bases from J, with 5 bases between. Here the CDR3 DNA reads TGTGCCAGCAGCCAAGAGGGAATGAACACTGAAGCTTTCTTT. It is translated as CASSQEGMNTEAFF.

The sample holds many counts of this clonotype. This chain joins TRBV7-2 and TRBJ1-3, with unresolved D. Looked up from germline, CDR1 is SGHTA and CDR2 is FQGNSA. Between the trimmed V and J ends, which lost 1 base and 4 bases, there was a span of 5 bases. This CDR3 has 13 amino acids. The CDR3 sequence: CASSLDRGNTIYF. In nucleotides, the CDR3 is TGTGCCAGCAGCTTAGACCGGGGAAACACCATATATTTT.

This clonotype was seen a few times. The J gene is TRBJ2-3, the V gene TRBV5-4, with TRBD2 matching 11 bases. The germline V gene has CDR1 SGHNT and CDR2 YYREEE (reference sequence). The ends lost 4 bases at V and 4 bases at J; junction bases unmatched: 20. The CDR3 runs 20 residues. The CDR3 bases are TGTGCCAGCAGCCCCCCCCTGGGGGTAGCGGGGGGGCCCTTGGCAGATACGCAGTATTTT. As protein: CASSPPLGVAGGPLADTQYF.

This clonotype was counted at least ten times. The rearrangement uses TRBV7-9 and TRBJ1-4; TRBD1 matches at 8 bases. The ends lost 5 bases at V and 0 bases at J; junction bases unmatched: 11. The CDR3 contains 18 residues. Germline V gene lookup returns CDR1 SEHNR and CDR2 FQNEAQ (reference sequence). The CDR3 bases are TGTGCCAGCAGCCTCGGACAGGGAAGAGGGGCAACTAATGAAAAACTGTTTTTT. As protein: CASSLGQGRGATNEKLFF. Looking up the rest from reference TRBV7-9 and TRBJ1-4 gives the full variable domain: DTGVSQNPRHKITKRGQNVTFRCDPISEHNRLYWYRQTLGQGPEFLTYFQNEAQLEKSRLLSDRFSAERPKGSFSTLEIQRTEQGDSAMYLCASSLGQGRGATNEKLFFGSGTQLSVL.

This clonotype was recorded many times. The rearrangement links TRBV7-2 to TRBJ1-6, with D hard to call. The V gene's germline CDR1 is SGHTA and CDR2 FQGNSA. V lost 5 bases, J lost 7 bases, and 12 bases lay in between. The CDR3 consists of 14 residues. The CDR3 is CASSPRAANSPLHF. The CDR3 nucleotides read TGTGCCAGCAGCCCCCGGGCCGCGAATTCACCCCTCCACTTT.

A few counts support this clonotype. The J gene is TRBJ1-2, the V gene TRBV5-5; D might be TRBD1 (5 bases). Germline V gives CDR1 SGHKS, CDR2 YYEKEE (reference sequence). Trimming shortened V by 0 bases and J by 4 bases, and 13 bases separated the two germline ends. The length of the CDR3 is 15 residues. The CDR3, as DNA: TGTGCCAGCAGCTTGGGGGGCCTCGCCATCTATGGCTACACCTTC. Amino acid sequence: CASSLGGLAIYGYTF.

The chain uses TRBV28 and TRBJ1-4; 12 nucleotides line up with TRBD1. The V and J ends lost 6 bases and 10 bases, in that order; junction bases with no gene match: 6. Germline CDR1 and CDR2: MDHEN and SYDVKM. The CDR3 spans 14 residues. DNA of the CDR3: TGTGCCAGCAGCTGGGGACAGGGGGCAGGAAAACTGTTTTTT. This gives the protein CASSWGQGAGKLFF.

This clonotype was found many times. V usage is TRBV11-3 and J usage is TRBJ2-3; 7 bases match TRBD2. The trim removed 4 bases at V and 3 bases at J, leaving 7 bases unmatched. CDR3 size: 15 residues. The V gene's germline CDR1 is SGHNT and CDR2 YENEEA. The CDR3 loop reads CASSSHGTTTDTQYF. In nucleotides, the CDR3 is TGTGCCAGCAGCTCCCACGGGACTACGACAGATACGCAGTATTTT.

The chain combines TRBV20-1 with TRBJ2-5, with D tentatively TRBD1 or TRBD2 (5 bases each). The CDR3 is 13 amino acids. Per germline, CDR1 DFQATT and CDR2 SNEGSKA (reference sequence). Trimming removed 0 bases at V and 1 base at J, with 6 bases between. CDR3 residues: CSARDGGQETQYF. The CDR3 nucleotides are TGCAGTGCTAGAGATGGGGGCCAAGAGACCCAGTACTTC.

This chain uses TRBV20-1 with TRBJ2-3; TRBD2 aligns across 7 bases. V was pared by 7 bases and J by 2 bases, with 6 bases of the junction left unmatched. The CDR3 loop spans 13 amino acids. Germline V CDR1 and CDR2: DFQATT, SNEGSKA (reference sequence). CDR3 protein: CSVWRGTTDTQYF. In nucleotides, the CDR3 is TGCAGTGTTTGGCGGGGGACCACAGATACGCAGTATTTT.

This chain joins TRBV12-3 or TRBV12-4 and TRBJ1-5, with 7 bases lining up with TRBD1. Trimming removed 6 bases from V and 6 bases from J; junction bases left unmatched: 11. The CDR3 spans 15 residues. The CDR3 DNA sequence: TGTGCCAGCAGCCGACAGGGAGCAGGGAGTCAGCCCCAGCATTTT. Translation: CASSRQGAGSQPQHF.

This clonotype was counted between two and nine times. V gene TRBV5-1 combines with J gene TRBJ1-1; TRBD1 is a possible D gene (5 bases). With 5 bases removed from V and 3 bases from J, the gap between germline ends came to 14 bases. CDR3 size: 14 residues. Germline values: CDR1 SGHRS, CDR2 YFSETQ. The CDR3 here is CASRRSGGYTEAFF. In DNA form, the CDR3 reads TGCGCCAGCAGAAGGTCCGGGGGATACACTGAAGCTTTCTTT.

V usage is TRBV18 and J usage is TRBJ2-3; 13 bases are shared with TRBD2. V was pared by 3 bases and J by 2 bases, with 5 bases of the junction left unmatched. The CDR3 loop spans 17 amino acids. Germline V CDR1 and CDR2: KGHSH, LQKENI. CDR3 protein: CASSPRTSGGSTDTQYF. The CDR3 region has the DNA TGTGCCAGCTCACCTCGGACTAGCGGGGGCTCCACAGATACGCAGTATTTT.

The chain combines TRBV28 with TRBJ2-1, with TRBD2 identical over 9 bases. V dropped 5 bases and J dropped 10; count of bases not matched to a gene: 9. There are 14 residues in the CDR3. Germline values: CDR1 MDHEN, CDR2 SYDVKM. CDR3: CASSPGLARGEQFF. For the CDR3, the DNA is TGTGCCAGCAGTCCCGGACTAGCGCGCGGGGAGCAGTTCTTC.

This clonotype appeared many times. The chain has TRBV7-7 and TRBJ2-1, with 9 bases identical to TRBD2. Germline trimming cut 2 bases from V and 4 bases from J; bases unmatched to any gene: 3. The CDR3 has 15 residues. Germline V gives CDR1 SSHAT, CDR2 FNYEAQ (reference sequence). CDR3 in DNA: TGTGCCAGCAGCTTATCTAGCGGGGAGTACAATGAGCAGTTCTTC. Amino acids: CASSLSSGEYNEQFF.

The chain uses TRBV14 and TRBJ2-7, with D uncertain. The V end lost 2 bases, the J end lost 0 bases, and 5 bases lay between the germline ends. CDR3 length: 13 residues. Germline loops: CDR1 SGHDN, CDR2 FVKESK. CDR3 DNA: TGTGCCAGCAGCCAATTGCCCTCCTACGAGCAGTACTTC. This encodes CASSQLPSYEQYF.